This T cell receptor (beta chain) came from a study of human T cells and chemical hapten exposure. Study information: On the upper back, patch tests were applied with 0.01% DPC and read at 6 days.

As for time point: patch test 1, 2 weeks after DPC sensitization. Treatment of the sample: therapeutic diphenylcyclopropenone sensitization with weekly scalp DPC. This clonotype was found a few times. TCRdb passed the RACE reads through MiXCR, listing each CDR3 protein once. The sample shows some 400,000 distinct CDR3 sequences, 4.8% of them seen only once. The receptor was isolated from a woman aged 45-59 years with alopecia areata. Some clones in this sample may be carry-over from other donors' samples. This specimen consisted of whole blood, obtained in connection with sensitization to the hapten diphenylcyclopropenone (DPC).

CDR3 amino acids: CSARAGTSEGDTQYF. The CDR3 DNA is TGCAGCGCCAGAGCCGGGACATCTGAAGGAGATACGCAGTATTTT. V usage is TRBV29-1 and J usage is TRBJ2-3; D perhaps matches TRBD1 (6 bases). The CDR3 has 15 residues. Trimming pared 7 bases from V and 5 bases from J, leaving 22 bases between. Germline V lookup: CDR1 SQVTM, CDR2 ANQGSEA.